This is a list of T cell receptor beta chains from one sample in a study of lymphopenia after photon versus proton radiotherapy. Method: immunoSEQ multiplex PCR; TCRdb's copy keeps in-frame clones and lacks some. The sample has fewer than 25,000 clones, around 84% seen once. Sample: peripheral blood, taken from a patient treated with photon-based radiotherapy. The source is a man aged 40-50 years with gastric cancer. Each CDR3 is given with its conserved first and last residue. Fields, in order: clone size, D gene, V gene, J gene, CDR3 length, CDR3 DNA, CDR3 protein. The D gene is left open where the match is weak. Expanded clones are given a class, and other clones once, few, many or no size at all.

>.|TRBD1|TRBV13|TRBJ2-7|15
TGTGCCAGCAGCCCACAGGGGGTCTCCTTCTACGAGCAGTACTTC
CASSPQGVSFYEQYF
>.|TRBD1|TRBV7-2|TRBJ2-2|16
TGTGCCAGCAGCTCCGGACAGGGGGCGAGGACCGGGGAGCTGTTTTTT
CASSSGQGARTGELFF
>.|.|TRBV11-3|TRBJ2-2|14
TGTGCCAGCAGCAAATCAGGGAACACCGGGGAGCTGTTTTTT
CASSKSGNTGELFF
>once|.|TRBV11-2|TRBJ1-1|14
TGTGCCAGCAGCTTAGGACGGCTGAACACTGAAGCTTTCTTT
CASSLGRLNTEAFF
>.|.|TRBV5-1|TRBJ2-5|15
TGCGCCAGCCGAAACCGGGATCTGAGACAAGAGACCCAGTACTTC
CASRNRDLRQETQYF
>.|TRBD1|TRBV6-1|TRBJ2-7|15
TGTGCCAGCAGTGACACAGGGGTCCTCTCCTACGAGCAGTACTTC
CASSDTGVLSYEQYF
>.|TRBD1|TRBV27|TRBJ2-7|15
TGTGCCAGCAGTCCCCCAGGGACAGGGACCTACGAGCAGTACTTC
CASSPPGTGTYEQYF
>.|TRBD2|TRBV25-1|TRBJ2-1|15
TGTGCCAGCACCTTTAGCGGGGGGGCTTATAATGAGCAGTTCTTC
CASTFSGGAYNEQFF
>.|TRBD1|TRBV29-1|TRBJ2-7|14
TGCAGCGTTGAAGAGGGGACAGGGATCTACGAGCAGTACTTC
CSVEEGTGIYEQYF
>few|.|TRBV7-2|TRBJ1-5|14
TGTGCCAGCAGCTCGAGACAGGTTCATCAGCCCCAGCATTTT
CASSSRQVHQPQHF
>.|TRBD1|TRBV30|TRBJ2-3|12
TGTGCCTGGAGTAGGGACAGCCATACGCAGTATTTT
CAWSRDSHTQYF
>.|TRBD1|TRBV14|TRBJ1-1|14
TGTGCCAGCAGCCAAGAAGTCCAGGGGGCGCAGGCTTTCTTT
CASSQEVQGAQAFF
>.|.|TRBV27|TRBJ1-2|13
TGTGCCAGCAGTTTCGACGGCGGTTATGGCTACACCTTC
CASSFDGGYGYTF
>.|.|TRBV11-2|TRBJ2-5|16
TGTGCCAGCAGCCCGCGTCCCAGGGTGGGTCAAGAGACCCAGTACTTC
CASSPRPRVGQETQYF
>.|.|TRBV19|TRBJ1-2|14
TGTGCCAGTTCGAGACAAGAAGCTAACTATGGCTACACCTTC
CASSRQEANYGYTF
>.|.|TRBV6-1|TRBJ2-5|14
TGTGCCAGCATGCTGGCAGCTAGTCAAGAGACCCAGTACTTC
CASMLAASQETQYF
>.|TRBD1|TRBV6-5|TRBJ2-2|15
TGTGCCAGCCATGCGACAGGGTTAAAGACCGGGGAGCTGTTTTTT
CASHATGLKTGELFF
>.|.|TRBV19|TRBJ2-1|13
TGTGCCAGTAGTATACGTACCTACAATGAGCAGTTCTTC
CASSIRTYNEQFF
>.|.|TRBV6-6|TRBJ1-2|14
TGTGCCAGCAGTTATGGGGGTGTTAACTATGGCTACACCTTC
CASSYGGVNYGYTF
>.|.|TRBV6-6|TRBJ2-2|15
TGTGCCAGCAGTTTCCGGAGCACCAACACCGGGGAGCTGTTTTTT
CASSFRSTNTGELFF
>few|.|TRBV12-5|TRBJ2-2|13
TGTGCTAGTGGTTTGATGGGAACCGGGGAGCTGTTTTTT
CASGLMGTGELFF
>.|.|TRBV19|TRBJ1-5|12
TGTGCCAGTAGAAAGAGCAATCAGCCCCAGCATTTT
CASRKSNQPQHF
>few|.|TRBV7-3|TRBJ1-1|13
TGTGCCAGCAGCTTCCACCCGAACACTGAAGCTTTCTTT
CASSFHPNTEAFF
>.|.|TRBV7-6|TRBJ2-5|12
TGTGCCAGCAGCTTAGTCCAAGAGACCCAGTACTTC
CASSLVQETQYF
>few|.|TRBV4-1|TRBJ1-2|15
TGCGCCAGCAGCCAAGACGTGGCAGCGAACTATGGCTACACCTTC
CASSQDVAANYGYTF
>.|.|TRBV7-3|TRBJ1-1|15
TGTGCCAGCAGCGTCCAGGGCGGGGGCTACACTGAAGCTTTCTTT
CASSVQGGGYTEAFF
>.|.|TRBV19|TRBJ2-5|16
TGTGCCAGTAGTAAATTCTACAGGGTGCCACAAGAGACCCAGTACTTC
CASSKFYRVPQETQYF
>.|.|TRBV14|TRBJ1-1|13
TGTGCCAGCAGCCCGAAAAGGAACACTGAAGCTTTCTTT
CASSPKRNTEAFF
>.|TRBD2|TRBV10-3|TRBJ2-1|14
TGTGCCATCAGTGATCGTAGCGGGGGGGATGAGCAGTTCTTC
CAISDRSGGDEQFF
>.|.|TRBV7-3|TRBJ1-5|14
TGTGCCAGCAGCCCAACGTATGGGGATCAGCCCCAGCATTTT
CASSPTYGDQPQHF
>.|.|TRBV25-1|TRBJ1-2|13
TGTGCCAGCAGTGAAGAGGGGTGGTATGGCTACACCTTC
CASSEEGWYGYTF
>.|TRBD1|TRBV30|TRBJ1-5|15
TGTGCCTGGAGTGTAGGTTCGACAGGGAGGCAGCCCCAGCATTTT
CAWSVGSTGRQPQHF
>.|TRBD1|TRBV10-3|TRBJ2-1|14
TGTGCCATCAGTGGCTTGACAGGGGGCAATGAGCAGTTCTTC
CAISGLTGGNEQFF
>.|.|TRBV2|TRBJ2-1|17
TGTGCCAGCAGCCCTCCCTGGGGGTTGAGCTCCTACAATGAGCAGTTCTTC
CASSPPWGLSSYNEQFF
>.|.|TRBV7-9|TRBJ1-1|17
TGTGCCAGCAGAAGAGAAACGTCCCTCGAGAGAGACACTGAAGCTTTCTTT
CASRRETSLERDTEAFF
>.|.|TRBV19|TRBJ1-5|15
TGTGCCAGTAGTTCGTTGGTGAGCCTCGATCAGCCCCAGCATTTT
CASSSLVSLDQPQHF
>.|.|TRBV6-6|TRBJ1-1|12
TGTGCCAGCAGTTACGAAGAGACTGAAGCTTTCTTT
CASSYEETEAFF
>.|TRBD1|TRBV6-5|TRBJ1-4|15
TGTGCCAGCAAAAAAGAAGGGACAGGCAGTGAAAAACTGTTTTTT
CASKKEGTGSEKLFF
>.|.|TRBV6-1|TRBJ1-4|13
TGTGCCAGCAGTCTAAACTCGGGGGAAAAACTGTTTTTT
CASSLNSGEKLFF
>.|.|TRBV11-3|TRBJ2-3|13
TGTGCCAGCAGCTGGAGGGGGACAGATACGCAGTATTTT
CASSWRGTDTQYF
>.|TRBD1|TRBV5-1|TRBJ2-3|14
TGCGCCACCAAAAGGGACAGTAGCACAGATACGCAGTATTTT
CATKRDSSTDTQYF